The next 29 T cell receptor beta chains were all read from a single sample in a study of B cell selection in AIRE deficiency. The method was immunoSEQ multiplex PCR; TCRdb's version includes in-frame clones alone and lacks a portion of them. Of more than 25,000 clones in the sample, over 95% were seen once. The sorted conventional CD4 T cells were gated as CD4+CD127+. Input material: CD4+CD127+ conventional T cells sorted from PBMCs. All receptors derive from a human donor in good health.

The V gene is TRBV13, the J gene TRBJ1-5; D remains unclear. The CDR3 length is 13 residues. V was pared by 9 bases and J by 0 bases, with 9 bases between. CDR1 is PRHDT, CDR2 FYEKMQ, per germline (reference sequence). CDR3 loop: CASRRDSNQPQHF. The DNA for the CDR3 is TGTGCCAGTCGGCGAGATAGCAATCAGCCCCAGCATTTT. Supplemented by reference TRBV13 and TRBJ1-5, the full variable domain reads AAGVIQSPRHLIKEKRETATLKCYPIPRHDTVYWYQQGPGQDPQFLISFYEKMQSDKGSIPDRFSAQQFSDYHSELNMSSLELGDSALYFCASRRDSNQPQHFGDGTRLSIL.

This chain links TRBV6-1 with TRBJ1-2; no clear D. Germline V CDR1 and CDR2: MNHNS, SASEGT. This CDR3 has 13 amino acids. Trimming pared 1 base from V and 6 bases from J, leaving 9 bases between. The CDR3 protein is CASSEDTGDGYTF. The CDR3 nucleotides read TGTGCCAGCAGTGAAGACACCGGGGATGGCTACACCTTC.

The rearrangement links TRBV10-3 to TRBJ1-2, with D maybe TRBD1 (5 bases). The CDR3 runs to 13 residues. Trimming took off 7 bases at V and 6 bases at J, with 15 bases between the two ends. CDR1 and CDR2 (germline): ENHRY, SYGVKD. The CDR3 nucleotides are TGTGCCATCACCCCGGACAAATTTGATGGCTACACCTTC. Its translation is CAITPDKFDGYTF.

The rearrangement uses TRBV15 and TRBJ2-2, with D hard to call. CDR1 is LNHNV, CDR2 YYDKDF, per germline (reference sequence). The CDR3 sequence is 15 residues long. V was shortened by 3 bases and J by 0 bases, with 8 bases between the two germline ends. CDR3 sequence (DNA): TGTGCCACCAGCAGCTTCGTTCCGAACACCGGGGAGCTGTTTTTT. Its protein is CATSSFVPNTGELFF.

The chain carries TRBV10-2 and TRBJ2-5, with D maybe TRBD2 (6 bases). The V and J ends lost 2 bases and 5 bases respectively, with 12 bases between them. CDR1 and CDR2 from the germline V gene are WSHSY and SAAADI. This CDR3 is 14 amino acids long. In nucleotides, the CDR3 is TGCGCCAGCAGTGAGGAGGGAGGTTGGGAGACCCAGTACTTC. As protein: CASSEEGGWETQYF.

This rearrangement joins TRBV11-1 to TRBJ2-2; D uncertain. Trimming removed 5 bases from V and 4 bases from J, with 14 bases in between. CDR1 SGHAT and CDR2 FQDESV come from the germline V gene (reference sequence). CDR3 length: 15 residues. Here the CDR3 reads CASSPAQGRTGELFF. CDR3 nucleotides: TGTGCCAGCAGCCCGGCCCAAGGGCGCACCGGGGAGCTGTTTTTT.

This chain's CDR3 is CASSRTGNTGELFF. The DNA for the CDR3 is TGTGCCAGCAGCAGGACTGGCAACACCGGGGAGCTGTTTTTT. The chain recombines TRBV7-6 with TRBJ2-2; maybe TRBD2 (5 bases). Trimming cost V 5 bases and J 2 bases, with 9 bases left between them. The CDR3 totals 14 residues. Germline CDR1 SGHVS, CDR2 FNYEAQ.

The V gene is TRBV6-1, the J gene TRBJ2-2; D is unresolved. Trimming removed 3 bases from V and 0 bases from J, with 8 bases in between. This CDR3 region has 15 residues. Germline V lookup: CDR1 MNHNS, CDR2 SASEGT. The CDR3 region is CASSDQEPNTGELFF. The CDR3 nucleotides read TGTGCCAGCAGTGACCAGGAGCCGAACACCGGGGAGCTGTTTTTT.

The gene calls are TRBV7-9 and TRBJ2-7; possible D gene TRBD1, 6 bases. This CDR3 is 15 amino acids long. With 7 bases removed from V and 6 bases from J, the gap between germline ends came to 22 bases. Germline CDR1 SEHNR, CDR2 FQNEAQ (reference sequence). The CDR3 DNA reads TGTGCCAGCATTAAAACAGGGTCAGGAGTCAGCGAGCAGTACTTC. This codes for CASIKTGSGVSEQYF.

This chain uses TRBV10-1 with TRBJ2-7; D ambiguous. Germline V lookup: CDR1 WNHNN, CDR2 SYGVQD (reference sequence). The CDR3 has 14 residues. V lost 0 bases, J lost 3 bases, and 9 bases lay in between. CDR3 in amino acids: CASSESGRFYEQYF. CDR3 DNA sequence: TGCGCCAGCAGTGAGTCGGGAAGGTTCTACGAGCAGTACTTC.

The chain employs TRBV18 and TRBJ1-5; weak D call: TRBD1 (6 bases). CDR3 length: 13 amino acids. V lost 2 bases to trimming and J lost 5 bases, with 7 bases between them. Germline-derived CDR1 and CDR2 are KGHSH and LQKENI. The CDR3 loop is CASSPGGDQPQHF. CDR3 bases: TGTGCCAGCTCACCAGGGGGCGATCAGCCCCAGCATTTT. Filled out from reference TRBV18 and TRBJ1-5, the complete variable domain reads NAGVMQNPRHLVRRRGQEARLRCSPMKGHSHVYWYRQLPEEGLKFMVYLQKENIIDESGMPKERFSAEFPKEGPSILRIQQVVRGDSAAYFCASSPGGDQPQHFGDGTRLSIL.

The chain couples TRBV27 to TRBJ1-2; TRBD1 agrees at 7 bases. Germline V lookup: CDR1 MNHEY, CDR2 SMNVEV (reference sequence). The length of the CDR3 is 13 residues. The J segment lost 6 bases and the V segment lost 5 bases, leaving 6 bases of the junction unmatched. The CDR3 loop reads CASSMTGWDGYTF. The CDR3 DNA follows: TGTGCCAGCAGTATGACAGGGTGGGATGGCTACACCTTC.

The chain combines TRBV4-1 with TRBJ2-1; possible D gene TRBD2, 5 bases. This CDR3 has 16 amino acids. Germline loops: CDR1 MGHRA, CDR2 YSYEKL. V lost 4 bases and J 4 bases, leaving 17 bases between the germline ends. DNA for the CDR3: TGCGCCAGCAGCCCCGTCGTCGGGGATAGGTACAATGAGCAGTTCTTC. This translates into CASSPVVGDRYNEQFF.

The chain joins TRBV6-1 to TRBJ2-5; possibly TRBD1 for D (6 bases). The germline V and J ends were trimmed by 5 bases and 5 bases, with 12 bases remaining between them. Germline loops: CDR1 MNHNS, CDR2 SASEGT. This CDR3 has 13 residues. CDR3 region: CASSIQGVETQYF. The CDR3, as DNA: TGTGCCAGCAGTATACAGGGAGTGGAGACCCAGTACTTC.

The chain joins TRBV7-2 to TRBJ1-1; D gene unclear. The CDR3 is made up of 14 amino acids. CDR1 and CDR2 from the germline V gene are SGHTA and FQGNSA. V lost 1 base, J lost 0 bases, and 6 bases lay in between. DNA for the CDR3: TGTGCCAGCAGCTTAGTGTCACTGAACACTGAAGCTTTCTTT. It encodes CASSLVSLNTEAFF.

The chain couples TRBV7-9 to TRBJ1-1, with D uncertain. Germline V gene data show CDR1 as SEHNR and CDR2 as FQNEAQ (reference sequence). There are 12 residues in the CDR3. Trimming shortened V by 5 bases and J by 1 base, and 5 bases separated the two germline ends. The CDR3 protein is CASSRENTEAFF. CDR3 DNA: TGTGCCAGCAGCAGGGAGAACACTGAAGCTTTCTTT.

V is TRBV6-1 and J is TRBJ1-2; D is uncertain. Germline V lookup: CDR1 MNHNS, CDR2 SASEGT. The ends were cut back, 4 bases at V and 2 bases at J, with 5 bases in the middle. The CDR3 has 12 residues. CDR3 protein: CASSVQNYGYTF. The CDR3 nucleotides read TGTGCCAGCAGTGTGCAGAACTATGGCTACACCTTC.

The chain's CDR3 is CASSDLLAGSSYNEQFF. CDR3 bases: TGCGCCAGCAGCGACCTACTAGCGGGGAGCTCCTACAATGAGCAGTTCTTC. The rearrangement joins TRBV5-1 to TRBJ2-1, with 10 positions matching TRBD2. This CDR3 is 17 amino acids long. Germline V CDR1 and CDR2: SGHRS, YFSETQ. The trim removed 4 bases at V and 0 bases at J, leaving 7 bases unmatched. The full variable domain, in which reference TRBV5-1 and TRBJ2-1 provide the parts outside the CDR3, is KAGVTQTPRYLIKTRGQQVTLSCSPISGHRSVSWYQQTPGQGLQFLFEYFSETQRNKGNFPGRFSGRQFSNSRSEMNVSTLELGDSALYLCASSDLLAGSSYNEQFFGPGTRLTVL.

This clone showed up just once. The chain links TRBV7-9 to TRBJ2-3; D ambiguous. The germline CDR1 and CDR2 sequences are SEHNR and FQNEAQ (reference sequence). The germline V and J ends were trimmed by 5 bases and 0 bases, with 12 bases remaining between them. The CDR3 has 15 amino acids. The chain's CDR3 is CASSTRPSSTDTQYF. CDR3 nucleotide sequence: TGTGCCAGCAGCACCCGACCCTCTAGCACAGATACGCAGTATTTT. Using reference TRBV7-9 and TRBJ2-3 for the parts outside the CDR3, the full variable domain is DTGVSQNPRHKITKRGQNVTFRCDPISEHNRLYWYRQTLGQGPEFLTYFQNEAQLEKSRLLSDRFSAERPKGSFSTLEIQRTEQGDSAMYLCASSTRPSSTDTQYFGPGTRLTVL.

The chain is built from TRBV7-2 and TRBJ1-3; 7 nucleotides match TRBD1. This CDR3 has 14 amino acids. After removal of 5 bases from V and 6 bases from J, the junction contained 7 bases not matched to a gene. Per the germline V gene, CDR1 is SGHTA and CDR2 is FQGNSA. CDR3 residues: CASSPRTGENTIYF. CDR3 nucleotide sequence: TGTGCCAGCAGCCCGCGGACAGGCGAAAACACCATATATTTT.

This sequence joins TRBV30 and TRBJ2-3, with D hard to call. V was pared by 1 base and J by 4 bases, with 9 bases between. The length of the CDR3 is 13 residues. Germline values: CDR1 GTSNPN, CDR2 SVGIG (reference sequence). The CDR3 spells CAWSEVVADTQYF. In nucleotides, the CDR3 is TGTGCCTGGAGTGAAGTAGTGGCAGATACGCAGTATTTT.

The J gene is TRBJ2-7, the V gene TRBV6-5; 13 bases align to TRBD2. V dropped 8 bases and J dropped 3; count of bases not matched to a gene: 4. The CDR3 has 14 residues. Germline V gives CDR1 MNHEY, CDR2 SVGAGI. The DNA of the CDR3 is TGTGCCAGCTGGAGGACTAGCGGGAGCTACGAGCAGTACTTC. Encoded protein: CASWRTSGSYEQYF.

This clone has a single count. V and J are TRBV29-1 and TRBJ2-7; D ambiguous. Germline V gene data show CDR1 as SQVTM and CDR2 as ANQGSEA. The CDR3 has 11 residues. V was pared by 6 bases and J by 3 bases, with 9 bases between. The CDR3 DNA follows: TGCAGCGTCCGTATGGACTACGAGCAGTACTTC. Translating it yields CSVRMDYEQYF.

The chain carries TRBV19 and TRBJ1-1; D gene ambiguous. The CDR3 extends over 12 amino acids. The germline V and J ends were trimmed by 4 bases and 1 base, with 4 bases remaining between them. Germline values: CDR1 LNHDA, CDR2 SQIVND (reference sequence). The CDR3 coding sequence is TGTGCCAGTAGTACTGGGAACACTGAAGCTTTCTTT. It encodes CASSTGNTEAFF.

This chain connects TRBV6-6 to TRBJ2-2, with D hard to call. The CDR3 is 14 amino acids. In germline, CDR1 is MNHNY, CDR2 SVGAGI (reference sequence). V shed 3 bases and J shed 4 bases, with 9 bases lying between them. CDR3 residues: CASSYGQITGELFF. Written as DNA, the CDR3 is TGTGCCAGCAGTTATGGGCAGATCACCGGGGAGCTGTTTTTT.

The CDR3 DNA sequence: TGTGCCAGCAGTGAGTTCCGCCAGACCCCCTACAATGAGCAGTTCTTC. It specifies CASSEFRQTPYNEQFF. V and J are TRBV6-1 and TRBJ2-1; D is undetermined. V lost 3 bases and J 2 bases, leaving 14 bases between the germline ends. Per the germline V gene, CDR1 is MNHNS and CDR2 is SASEGT. CDR3 length: 16 amino acids.

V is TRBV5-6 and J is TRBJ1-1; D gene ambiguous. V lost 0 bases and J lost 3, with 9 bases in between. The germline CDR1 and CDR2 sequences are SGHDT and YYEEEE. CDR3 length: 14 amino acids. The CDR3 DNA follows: TGTGCCAGCAGCTTGGCCCCACGGGACACTGAAGCTTTCTTT. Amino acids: CASSLAPRDTEAFF.

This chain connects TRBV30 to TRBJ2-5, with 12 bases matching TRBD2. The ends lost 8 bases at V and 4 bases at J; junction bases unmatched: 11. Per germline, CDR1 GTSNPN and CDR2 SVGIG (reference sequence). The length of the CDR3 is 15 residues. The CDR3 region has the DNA TGTGCCGGGACGACTAGCGGGAGCACTTTAGAGACCCAGTACTTC. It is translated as CAGTTSGSTLETQYF.

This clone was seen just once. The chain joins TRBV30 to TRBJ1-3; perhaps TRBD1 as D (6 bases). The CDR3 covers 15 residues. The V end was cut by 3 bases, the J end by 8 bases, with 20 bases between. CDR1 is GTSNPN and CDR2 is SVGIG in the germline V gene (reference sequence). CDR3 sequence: CAWSSRGTSGHTIYF. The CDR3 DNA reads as TGTGCCTGGAGCTCCAGGGGCACGTCGGGGCACACCATATATTTT.